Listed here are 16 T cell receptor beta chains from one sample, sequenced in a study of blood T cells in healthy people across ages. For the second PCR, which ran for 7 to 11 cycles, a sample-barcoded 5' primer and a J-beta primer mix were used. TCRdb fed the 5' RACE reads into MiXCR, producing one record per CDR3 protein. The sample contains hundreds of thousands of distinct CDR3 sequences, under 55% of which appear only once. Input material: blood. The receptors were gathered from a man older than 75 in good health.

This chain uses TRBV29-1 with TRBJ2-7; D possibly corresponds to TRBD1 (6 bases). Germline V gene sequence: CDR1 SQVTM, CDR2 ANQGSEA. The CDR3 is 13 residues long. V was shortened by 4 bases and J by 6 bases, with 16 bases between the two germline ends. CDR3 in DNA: TGCAGCGTTGGCGCAGGGGCCCAAAGCGAGCAGTACTTC. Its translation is CSVGAGAQSEQYF.

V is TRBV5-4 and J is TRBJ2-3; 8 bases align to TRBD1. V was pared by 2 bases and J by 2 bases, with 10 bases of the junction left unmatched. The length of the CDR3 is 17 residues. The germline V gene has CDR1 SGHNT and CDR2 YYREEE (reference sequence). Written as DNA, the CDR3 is TGTGCCAGCAGCTTCTTTCTCGGGACAGGTGACACAGATACGCAGTATTTT. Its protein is CASSFFLGTGDTDTQYF.

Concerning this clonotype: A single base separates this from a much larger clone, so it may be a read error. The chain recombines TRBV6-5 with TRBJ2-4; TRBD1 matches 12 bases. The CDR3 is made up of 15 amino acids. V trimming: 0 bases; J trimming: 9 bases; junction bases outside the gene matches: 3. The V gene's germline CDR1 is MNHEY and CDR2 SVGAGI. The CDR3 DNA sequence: TGTGCCAGCAGTTACTCCGGGACAGGGGGCAGCATTCAGTACTTC. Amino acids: CASSYSGTGGSIQYF.

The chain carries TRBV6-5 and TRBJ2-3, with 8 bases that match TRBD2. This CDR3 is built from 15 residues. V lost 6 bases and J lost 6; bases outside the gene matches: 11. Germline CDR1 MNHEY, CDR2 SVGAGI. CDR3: CASSPPQREWDTQYF. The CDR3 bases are TGTGCCAGCAGCCCCCCACAGCGGGAGTGGGATACGCAGTATTTT.

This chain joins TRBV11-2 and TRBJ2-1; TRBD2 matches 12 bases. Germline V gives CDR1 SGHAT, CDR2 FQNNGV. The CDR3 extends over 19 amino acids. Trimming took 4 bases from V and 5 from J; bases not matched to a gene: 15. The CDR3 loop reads CASSSSLLAGGPPHNEQFF. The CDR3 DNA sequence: TGTGCCAGCAGCTCTTCCTTACTAGCGGGGGGCCCTCCCCACAATGAGCAGTTCTTC.

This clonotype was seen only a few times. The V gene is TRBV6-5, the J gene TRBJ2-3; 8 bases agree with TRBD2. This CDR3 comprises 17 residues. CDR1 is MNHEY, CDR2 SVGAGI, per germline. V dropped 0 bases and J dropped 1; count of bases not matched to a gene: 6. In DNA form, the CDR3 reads TGTGCCAGCAGTTACTCGACGGGAGGGCCCGGCACAGATACGCAGTATTTT. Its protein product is CASSYSTGGPGTDTQYF.

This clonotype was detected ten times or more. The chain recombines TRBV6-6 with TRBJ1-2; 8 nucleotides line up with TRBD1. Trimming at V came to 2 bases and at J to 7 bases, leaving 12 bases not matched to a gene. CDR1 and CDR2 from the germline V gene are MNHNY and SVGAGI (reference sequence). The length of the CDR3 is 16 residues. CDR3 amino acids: CASSYAMAGGSGGYTF. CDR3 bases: TGTGCCAGCAGTTACGCTATGGCAGGGGGCTCGGGTGGCTACACCTTC.

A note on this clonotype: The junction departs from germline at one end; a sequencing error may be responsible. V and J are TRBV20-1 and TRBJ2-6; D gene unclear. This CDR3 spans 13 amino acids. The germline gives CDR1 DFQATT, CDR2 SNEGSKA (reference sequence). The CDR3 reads CSARLSGANVLTF. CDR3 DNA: TGCAGCGCTAGGTTGTCCGGGGCCAACGTCCTGACTTTC.

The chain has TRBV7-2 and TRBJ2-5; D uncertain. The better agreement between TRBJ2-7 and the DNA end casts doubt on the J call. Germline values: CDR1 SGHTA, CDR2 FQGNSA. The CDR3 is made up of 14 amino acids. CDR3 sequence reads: CASSLALSTREQYF. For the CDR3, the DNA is TGTGCCAGCAGCTTAGCCCTCTCTACTCGCGAGCAGTACTTC.

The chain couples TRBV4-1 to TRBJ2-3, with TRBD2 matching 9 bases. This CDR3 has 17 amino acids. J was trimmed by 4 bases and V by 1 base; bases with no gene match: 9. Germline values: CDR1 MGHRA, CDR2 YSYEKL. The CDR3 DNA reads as TGCGCCAGCAGCCAAGTATACCTAGCGGGGTTCGCAGATACGCAGTATTTT. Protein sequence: CASSQVYLAGFADTQYF.

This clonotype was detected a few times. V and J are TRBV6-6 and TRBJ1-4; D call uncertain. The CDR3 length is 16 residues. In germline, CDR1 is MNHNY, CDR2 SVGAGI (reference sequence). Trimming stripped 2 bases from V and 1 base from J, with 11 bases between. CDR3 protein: CASSYTPGGTNEKLFF. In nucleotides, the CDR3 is TGTGCCAGCAGTTACACTCCGGGAGGAACTAATGAAAAACTGTTTTTT.

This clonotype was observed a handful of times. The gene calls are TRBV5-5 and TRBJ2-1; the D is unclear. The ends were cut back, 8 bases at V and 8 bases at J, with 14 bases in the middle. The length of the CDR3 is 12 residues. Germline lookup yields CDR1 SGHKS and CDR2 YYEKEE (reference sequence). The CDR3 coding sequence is TGTGCCAGAGACGGATTGGGGTATGAGCAGTTCTTC. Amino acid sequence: CARDGLGYEQFF.

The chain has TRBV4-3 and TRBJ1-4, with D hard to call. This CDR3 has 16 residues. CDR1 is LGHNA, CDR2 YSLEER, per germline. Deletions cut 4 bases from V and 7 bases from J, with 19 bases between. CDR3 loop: CASSPSRGEDSEKLFF. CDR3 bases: TGCGCCAGCAGCCCCAGTCGGGGAGAAGATAGTGAAAAACTGTTTTTT.

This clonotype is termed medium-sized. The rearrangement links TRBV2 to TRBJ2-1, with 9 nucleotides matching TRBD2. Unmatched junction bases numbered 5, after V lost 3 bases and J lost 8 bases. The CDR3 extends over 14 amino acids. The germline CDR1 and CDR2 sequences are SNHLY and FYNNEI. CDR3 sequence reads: CASSEDSGSHEQFF. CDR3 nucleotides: TGTGCCAGCAGTGAGGATAGCGGGAGTCATGAGCAGTTCTTC.

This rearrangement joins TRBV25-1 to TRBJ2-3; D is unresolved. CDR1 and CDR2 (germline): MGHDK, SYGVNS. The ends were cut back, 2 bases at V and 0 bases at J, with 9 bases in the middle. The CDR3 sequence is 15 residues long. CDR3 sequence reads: CASSESAPSTDTQYF. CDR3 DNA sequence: TGTGCCAGCAGTGAAAGTGCGCCGAGCACAGATACGCAGTATTTT.

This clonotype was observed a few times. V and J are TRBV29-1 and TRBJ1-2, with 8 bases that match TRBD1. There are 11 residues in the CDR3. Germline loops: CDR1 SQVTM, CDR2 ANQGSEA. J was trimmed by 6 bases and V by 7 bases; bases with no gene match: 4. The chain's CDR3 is CSAGQGNGYTF. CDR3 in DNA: TGCAGCGCCGGACAGGGAAATGGCTACACCTTC.